What follows are 9 T cell receptor beta chains derived from one specimen sequenced in a study of blood T cells in healthy people across ages. A sample-barcoded 5' primer and a J-beta primer mix were used in a second PCR of roughly 6 to 11 cycles. TCRdb reprocessed the 5' RACE reads with MiXCR, giving one entry per CDR3 protein. The sample holds some 920,000 distinct CDR3 sequences; 51% are singletons and the top ten take about a fifth. Sequencing used blood. The receptors come from a woman aged 60 to 75 in good health.

V and J are TRBV20-1 and TRBJ2-7; 7 bases match TRBD2. The V gene end was trimmed by 3 bases and the J gene end by 2 bases; junction bases not matched to a gene: 7. The CDR3 sequence is 14 residues long. In germline, CDR1 is DFQATT, CDR2 SNEGSKA (reference sequence). The CDR3, as DNA: TGCAGTGCTAGGGGGGGGATAACCACCTACGAGCAGTACTTC. Its protein is CSARGGITTYEQYF.

The CDR3 spells CASSSSGSHYEQYF. The CDR3 nucleotides read TGTGCCAGCAGTTCCAGCGGGAGCCACTACGAGCAGTACTTC. This chain joins TRBV6-5 and TRBJ2-7; 8 nucleotides agree with TRBD2. The CDR3 runs 14 residues. Trimming removed 4 bases from V and 3 bases from J; junction bases left unmatched: 5. Looked up from germline, CDR1 is MNHEY and CDR2 is SVGAGI.

The genes are TRBV28 and TRBJ2-7; 9 nucleotides line up with TRBD2. This CDR3 region has 18 residues. CDR1 is MDHEN, CDR2 SYDVKM, per germline. The V segment lost 4 bases and the J segment 0 bases; nucleotides outside the gene matches: 13. As DNA, the CDR3 is TGTGCCAGCAGTTCTAAGGGGGGAGCGGGAGGAAACTCCTACGAGCAGTACTTC. It specifies CASSSKGGAGGNSYEQYF. Based on the CDR3 plus reference TRBV28 and TRBJ2-7, the full variable domain is DVKVTQSSRYLVKRTGEKVFLECVQDMDHENMFWYRQDPGLGLRLIYFSYDVKMKEKGDIPEGYSVSREKKERFSLILESASTNQTSMYLCASSSKGGAGGNSYEQYFGPGTRLTVT.

The rearrangement uses TRBV5-1 and TRBJ2-1; the D gene could be TRBD1 or TRBD2 (5 bases each). Trimming left V 3 bases short and J 10 bases short, with 14 bases between. Germline V gene lookup returns CDR1 SGHRS and CDR2 YFSETQ. This CDR3 contains 13 residues. The CDR3 DNA follows: TGCGCCAGCAGCTGGGAGCAGGGTGACGAGCAGTTCTTC. Its translation is CASSWEQGDEQFF. Full variable domain (missing parts from reference TRBV5-1 and TRBJ2-1): KAGVTQTPRYLIKTRGQQVTLSCSPISGHRSVSWYQQTPGQGLQFLFEYFSETQRNKGNFPGRFSGRQFSNSRSEMNVSTLELGDSALYLCASSWEQGDEQFFGPGTRLTVL.

V is TRBV28 and J is TRBJ1-6; 8 bases agree with TRBD1. Germline V gene lookup returns CDR1 MDHEN and CDR2 SYDVKM. There are 15 residues in the CDR3. With V trimmed by 4 bases and J by 10 bases, 9 bases remained unmatched. CDR3 region: CASSSDRVQTSPLHF. The CDR3 region has the DNA TGTGCCAGCAGTTCGGACAGGGTACAAACCTCACCCCTCCACTTT.

In this sample, this clonotype turned up once. The chain carries TRBV7-2 and TRBJ2-3, with D tentatively TRBD2 (6 bases). The V gene's germline CDR1 is SGHTA and CDR2 FQGNSA. This CDR3 contains 16 residues. Trimming removed 4 bases from V and 3 bases from J, with 17 bases in between. CDR3 protein: CASSSVAGRGTDTQYF. CDR3 DNA sequence: TGTGCCAGCAGCTCCGTGGCGGGAAGGGGAACAGATACGCAGTATTTT. Using reference TRBV7-2 and TRBJ2-3 for the parts outside the CDR3, the full variable domain is GAGVSQSPSNKVTEKGKDVELRCDPISGHTALYWYRQSLGQGLEFLIYFQGNSAPDKSGLPSDRFSAERTGGSVSTLTIQRTQQEDSAVYLCASSSVAGRGTDTQYFGPGTRLTVL.

This chain uses TRBV7-9 with TRBJ2-1; D is unclear. The CDR3 is made up of 13 amino acids. CDR1 and CDR2 from the germline V gene are SEHNR and FQNEAQ (reference sequence). Trimming pared 3 bases from V and 5 bases from J, leaving 8 bases between. The CDR3 here is CASSFSPNNEQFF. CDR3 in DNA: TGTGCCAGCAGCTTCTCCCCGAACAATGAGCAGTTCTTC.

The CDR3 DNA reads as TGTGCCAGCAGCTCGGGACAGCCCCTAAGGACAGATACGCAGTATTTT. Amino acid sequence: CASSSGQPLRTDTQYF. V usage is TRBV7-9 and J usage is TRBJ2-3; 7 nucleotides agree with TRBD1. CDR1 is SEHNR and CDR2 is FQNEAQ in the germline V gene (reference sequence). V shed 4 bases and J 3 bases; nucleotides not matched to a gene: 10. This CDR3 contains 16 residues.

V and J are TRBV27 and TRBJ2-3; TRBD2 agrees at 7 bases. Germline values: CDR1 MNHEY, CDR2 SMNVEV (reference sequence). The CDR3 runs 13 residues. J gave up 5 bases and V 8 bases, and 7 bases lay outside the gene matches. CDR3 DNA: TGTGCCAGCCGACTAGCAGGCAGAGATACGCAGTATTTT. Translation: CASRLAGRDTQYF.